The 32 T cell receptor beta chains reported below all come from one sample, sequenced in a study of T cell repertoires in cytomegalovirus infection. Antigens of these TCRs are unknown. From the reads, TCRdb called clonotypes with MiXCR, one entry per CDR3 protein. The table lists about 890,000 distinct CDR3 sequences, around 31% of them singletons, with over 13% in the top ten. The sequenced sample was cultured CD8+ T cells from PBMCs, obtained from culture after CMV antigen stimulation. The source of these receptors is a human donor in good health (CMV status not recorded). Some clones in this sample may be carry-over from other donors' samples.

This clonotype was seen repeatedly, ten times or more. The gene calls are TRBV7-8 and TRBJ2-1, with unresolved D. Trimming shortened V by 0 bases and J by 9 bases, and 18 bases separated the two germline ends. Germline CDR1 and CDR2: SGHVS and FQNEAQ. The CDR3 contains 16 residues. The CDR3 protein is CASSLADLGPHGEQFF. DNA of the CDR3: TGTGCCAGCAGCTTAGCAGACCTCGGCCCTCACGGTGAGCAGTTCTTC.

In this sample, this clonotype turned up many times. This chain connects TRBV7-2 to TRBJ2-1; 9 bases agree with TRBD2. The CDR3 sequence is 15 residues long. CDR1 is SGHTA and CDR2 is FQGNSA in the germline V gene. V was clipped by 3 bases and J by 9 bases; unmatched bases: 9. CDR3 protein: CASSFWGGGAVEQFF. The CDR3 DNA sequence: TGTGCCAGCAGCTTCTGGGGCGGGGGGGCTGTTGAGCAGTTCTTC.

The table lists this clonotype with many counts. The chain is built from TRBV7-2 and TRBJ1-5; D perhaps matches TRBD1 (5 bases). With 1 base removed from V and 3 bases from J, the gap between germline ends came to 10 bases. The CDR3 is made up of 15 amino acids. Germline assignment: CDR1 SGHTA and CDR2 FQGNSA. In DNA, the CDR3 is TGTGCCAGCAGCTTAGGTGGGGGGATCAATCAGCCCCAGCATTTT. This codes for CASSLGGGINQPQHF. The full variable domain, with the rest looked up from reference TRBV7-2 and TRBJ1-5, is GAGVSQSPSNKVTEKGKDVELRCDPISGHTALYWYRQSLGQGLEFLIYFQGNSAPDKSGLPSDRFSAERTGGSVSTLTIQRTQQEDSAVYLCASSLGGGINQPQHFGDGTRLSIL.

This clonotype was counted between two and nine times. The chain's CDR3 is CASTRTEYSYNEQFF. The CDR3 DNA sequence: TGTGCCAGCACCCGGACTGAGTACTCCTACAATGAGCAGTTCTTC. This chain links TRBV12-3 or TRBV12-4 with TRBJ2-1; tentatively, D is TRBD2 (5 bases). The V end was cut by 7 bases, the J end by 0 bases, with 13 bases between. This CDR3 is built from 15 residues.

This clonotype came up a few times. The rearrangement uses TRBV12-3 or TRBV12-4 and TRBJ2-5; a possible D gene is TRBD2 (5 bases). This CDR3 region has 13 residues. V was shortened by 1 base and J by 7 bases, with 10 bases between the two germline ends. The CDR3 loop is CASSLEPGGTQYF. For the CDR3, the DNA is TGTGCCAGCAGTTTAGAGCCAGGAGGGACCCAGTACTTC.

This clonotype was counted only a few times. V usage is TRBV6-5 and J usage is TRBJ1-2; D is possibly TRBD1 (6 bases). Germline loops: CDR1 MNHEY, CDR2 SVGAGI. The CDR3 runs 14 residues. The V end was cut by 2 bases, the J end by 6 bases, with 13 bases between. For the CDR3, the DNA is TGTGCCAGCAGTTACGTCCAGGGGTCCGATGGCTACACCTTC. It translates to CASSYVQGSDGYTF.

The chain is built from TRBV7-9 and TRBJ1-6, with a tentative D call TRBD1 (5 bases). CDR1 SEHNR and CDR2 FQNEAQ come from the germline V gene (reference sequence). The V gene lost 0 bases and the J gene lost 10 bases, with 16 bases spanning the gap. This CDR3 contains 16 residues. The CDR3 nucleotides are TGTGCCAGCAGCTTAGCGCGGCAGGGCGGGGGATCACCCCTCCACTTT. As protein: CASSLARQGGGSPLHF.

The J gene is TRBJ2-1, the V gene TRBV27; D is unresolved. This CDR3 is 17 amino acids long. Trimming cost V 0 bases and J 4 bases, with 16 bases left between them. Germline V CDR1 and CDR2: MNHEY, SMNVEV (reference sequence). The CDR3: CASSLSVGQLVYNEQFF. In DNA, the CDR3 is TGTGCCAGCAGTTTATCAGTTGGGCAGCTGGTTTACAATGAGCAGTTCTTC.

At least ten counts were recorded for this clonotype. The junction departs from the called germline gene at one end, perhaps through a read error. The V call is TRBV5-1, the J call TRBJ1-4; 10 bases agree with TRBD1. The CDR3 is 14 residues long. CDR1 SGHRS and CDR2 YFSETQ come from the germline V gene. CDR3 nucleotide sequence: TGTGCCAGCAGCCCGGGACAGGGGTACGAAAAACTGTTTTTT. Amino acid sequence: CASSPGQGYEKLFF.

CDR3 bases: TGTGCCAGTACCCAGGTGGCGGGGGGACCTGAGCAGTTCTTC. As protein: CASTQVAGGPEQFF. The chain carries TRBV19 and TRBJ2-1; TRBD2 agrees at 8 bases. V was clipped by 7 bases and J by 9 bases; unmatched bases: 11. The CDR3 is made up of 14 amino acids. Germline lookup yields CDR1 LNHDA and CDR2 SQIVND (reference sequence).

In regard to this clonotype: A much larger clonotype is one base distant, so this may be a read error. The chain recombines TRBV7-9 with TRBJ2-1, with TRBD1 identical over 7 bases. Germline CDR1 is SEHNR and CDR2 is FQNEAQ (reference sequence). CDR3 size: 16 residues. The CDR3 is CASSSRGRGGYNERFF. CDR3 nucleotides: TGTGCCAGCAGCTCAAGGGGGCGAGGAGGATACAATGAGCGGTTCTTC.

This clonotype was counted a few times. V is TRBV15 and J is TRBJ2-1, with no clear D. V lost 6 bases and J lost 9, with 15 bases in between. The CDR3 runs 13 residues. CDR1 and CDR2 (germline): LNHNV, YYDKDF (reference sequence). CDR3 sequence (DNA): TGTGCCACCAGTGGGGATGGGGATGGTGAGCAGTTCTTC. Protein sequence: CATSGDGDGEQFF.

Written as DNA, the CDR3 is TGTGCCAGCAGTGATCAGGGAATTGAGCCCCAGCATTTT. This sequence encodes CASSDQGIEPQHF. This chain connects TRBV6-5 to TRBJ1-5; a weak D match, TRBD1 (5 bases). Trimming took off 5 bases at V and 8 bases at J, with 13 bases between the two ends. Germline values: CDR1 MNHEY, CDR2 SVGAGI. The CDR3 length is 13 residues.

The sample holds a few counts of this clonotype. V usage is TRBV15 and J usage is TRBJ1-2, with no clear D. V gave up 7 bases and J gave up 2 bases, with 17 bases separating them. Per the germline V gene, CDR1 is LNHNV and CDR2 is YYDKDF (reference sequence). CDR3 length: 15 residues. The CDR3 protein is CATTSRVGENYGYTF. As DNA, the CDR3 is TGTGCCACCACCAGCCGGGTAGGTGAGAACTATGGCTACACCTTC.

At least ten counts were recorded for this clonotype. The chain has TRBV7-8 and TRBJ1-5, with D possibly matching TRBD1 (5 bases). Germline loops: CDR1 SGHVS, CDR2 FQNEAQ. This CDR3 spans 14 amino acids. The ends were cut back, 4 bases at V and 4 bases at J, with 11 bases in the middle. The CDR3 coding sequence is TGTGCCAGCAGCTCCCGACAGACTAATCAGCCCCAGCATTTT. Translation gives CASSSRQTNQPQHF.

This clonotype was seen a single time. This rearrangement joins TRBV7-9 to TRBJ1-1; D is unclear. The length of the CDR3 is 14 residues. V lost 6 bases and J 7 bases, leaving 18 bases between the germline ends. Germline values: CDR1 SEHNR, CDR2 FQNEAQ (reference sequence). The CDR3 sequence: CASRLPMGTDEAFF. CDR3 sequence (DNA): TGTGCCAGCAGGTTACCAATGGGCACGGATGAAGCTTTCTTT.

The V and J genes are TRBV28 and TRBJ2-5, with 11 bases fitting TRBD2. The CDR3 covers 18 residues. Per the germline V gene, CDR1 is MDHEN and CDR2 is SYDVKM. Trimming cost V 4 bases and J 0 bases; bases outside gene matches: 10. The CDR3 loop is CASSSPRLAGGNQETQYF. DNA for the CDR3: TGTGCCAGCAGTTCCCCCCGGCTAGCGGGGGGAAACCAAGAGACCCAGTACTTC.

The chain has TRBV29-1 and TRBJ2-1; either TRBD1 or TRBD2 may fit D (5 bases each). Trimming removed 0 bases from V and 0 bases from J, with 6 bases in between. Germline V lookup: CDR1 SQVTM, CDR2 ANQGSEA. This CDR3 spans 14 amino acids. This CDR3 is CSVEEGVSYNEQFF. The CDR3 bases are TGCAGCGTTGAAGAGGGGGTCTCCTACAATGAGCAGTTCTTC.

This clonotype appeared many times. V gene TRBV6-2 or TRBV6-3 combines with J gene TRBJ2-6; D perhaps matches TRBD1 (5 bases). Germline-derived CDR1 and CDR2 are MNHEY and SVGEGT. CDR3 length equals 16 residues. Trimming took 8 bases from V and 8 from J, leaving 22 bases between them. The CDR3 sequence: CASEDSLLLRSNVLTF. CDR3 DNA: TGTGCCAGCGAAGACAGCCTTTTACTCCGGTCCAACGTCCTGACTTTC.

In its sample, this clonotype was seen a few times. This rearrangement joins TRBV6-1 to TRBJ2-7, with D perhaps TRBD1 (5 bases). CDR1 and CDR2 from the germline V gene are MNHNS and SASEGT. CDR3 length equals 11 residues. The V end lost 7 bases, the J end lost 2 bases, and 6 bases lay between the germline ends. The CDR3 nucleotides are TGTGCCAGCACCAGGGCCTACGAGCAGTACTTC. Protein: CASTRAYEQYF.

The chain carries TRBV6-1 and TRBJ1-2; 7 bases fit TRBD1. Unmatched junction bases numbered 9, after V lost 8 bases and J lost 6 bases. The V gene's germline CDR1 is MNHNS and CDR2 SASEGT. The CDR3 sequence is 13 residues long. The CDR3 is CASSRGTVDGYTF. As DNA, the CDR3 is TGTGCCAGCTCACGAGGGACAGTAGATGGCTACACCTTC.

A few counts support this clonotype. This chain joins TRBV7-4 and TRBJ2-6, with D possibly matching TRBD1 (6 bases). The CDR3 loop spans 14 amino acids. The germline gives CDR1 SGHVT, CDR2 SQSDAQ. V gave up 10 bases and J gave up 2 bases, with 12 bases separating them. In DNA form, the CDR3 reads TGTGCCACTCCCTCAGGGGCTGGGGCCAACGTCCTGACTTTC. Translating gives CATPSGAGANVLTF.

V usage is TRBV10-2 and J usage is TRBJ1-5; 7 bases are a match to TRBD1. In germline, CDR1 is WSHSY, CDR2 SAAADI. Trimming removed 6 bases from V and 2 bases from J; junction bases left unmatched: 4. This CDR3 has 14 amino acids. The CDR3 nucleotides read TGCGCCAGCAGAACAGGGGAGGGCAATCAGCCCCAGCATTTT. This codes for CASRTGEGNQPQHF.

The rearrangement joins TRBV6-1 to TRBJ2-7; the match to TRBD1 covers 10 bases. The CDR3 covers 15 residues. In germline, CDR1 is MNHNS, CDR2 SASEGT. J was trimmed by 1 base and V by 2 bases; bases with no gene match: 2. CDR3 in amino acids: CASSEPGQGSYEQYV. CDR3 DNA: TGTGCCAGCAGTGAACCGGGACAGGGGTCCTACGAGCAGTACGTC.

This clonotype has only a few counts. This chain uses TRBV5-6 with TRBJ1-2; TRBD1 matches at 7 bases. Trimming at V came to 0 bases and at J to 4 bases, leaving 9 bases not matched to a gene. This CDR3 spans 16 amino acids. Germline CDR1 and CDR2: SGHDT and YYEEEE. The CDR3 DNA follows: TGTGCCAGCAGCTTGGGGCCAGGGGGTTCCTCCTATGGCTACACCTTC. This codes for CASSLGPGGSSYGYTF.

This clonotype was found many times. The V and J genes are TRBV7-2 and TRBJ2-4; possible D gene TRBD1, 5 bases. Germline V gene data show CDR1 as SGHTA and CDR2 as FQGNSA. The CDR3 runs to 15 residues. With 5 bases removed from V and 0 bases from J, the gap between germline ends came to 11 bases. The CDR3 DNA reads TGTGCCAGCAGCATGCCCAGGGAAGCCAAAAACATTCAGTACTTC. Translating gives CASSMPREAKNIQYF.

A few counts support this clonotype. The gene calls are TRBV7-9 and TRBJ2-1; 9 bases fit TRBD1. V lost 4 bases to trimming and J lost 2 bases; unmatched junction nucleotides: 9. The CDR3 contains 17 residues. Germline V gene sequence: CDR1 SEHNR, CDR2 FQNEAQ (reference sequence). CDR3 in amino acids: CASSSRVQGAAYNEQFF. In nucleotides, the CDR3 is TGTGCCAGCAGCTCTAGAGTACAGGGGGCGGCCTACAATGAGCAGTTCTTC.

V usage is TRBV6-1 and J usage is TRBJ2-3, with 9 bases that match TRBD2. The CDR3 extends over 17 amino acids. Germline V gene lookup returns CDR1 MNHNS and CDR2 SASEGT. J was trimmed by 2 bases and V by 4 bases; bases with no gene match: 10. In DNA form, the CDR3 reads TGTGCCAGCAGTGGGGGGACCGGGACTAGCTTCACAGATACGCAGTATTTT. Its protein is CASSGGTGTSFTDTQYF.

Turning to this clonotype: An end of the junction differs from the germline gene, which may be a read error. The chain links TRBV27 to TRBJ1-2, with TRBD1 matching over 8 bases. The germline V gene has CDR1 MNHEY and CDR2 SMNVEV (reference sequence). CDR3 length: 13 residues. CDR3 coding DNA: TGTGCCAACAGTGGGGACAGGCGCTATGGCTACACCTTC. As protein: CANSGDRRYGYTF.

This clonotype was seen at least ten times. The chain has TRBV7-2 and TRBJ1-1; no clear D. The CDR3 is made up of 14 amino acids. Trimming removed 2 bases at V and 6 bases at J, with 13 bases between. Germline V gene lookup returns CDR1 SGHTA and CDR2 FQGNSA. In nucleotides, the CDR3 is TGTGCCAGCAGCTTATTCGTGGTACAAGCTGAAGCTTTCTTT. This codes for CASSLFVVQAEAFF.

The rearrangement joins TRBV7-4 to TRBJ2-7, with TRBD1 matching 7 bases. The CDR3 contains 16 residues. Germline loops: CDR1 SGHVT, CDR2 SQSDAQ. V lost 3 bases and J lost 3; bases outside the gene matches: 11. The CDR3 sequence is CASSFYRDSPNYEQYF. DNA of the CDR3: TGTGCCAGCAGCTTCTACCGGGACAGCCCTAACTACGAGCAGTACTTC.

The CDR3 reads CASSTTVNPGVDEQFF. The CDR3 region has the DNA TGTGCCAGCAGTACTACAGTCAACCCGGGGGTGGATGAGCAGTTCTTC. The rearrangement links TRBV6-2 or TRBV6-3 to TRBJ2-1, with D perhaps TRBD2 (6 bases). The CDR3 has 16 amino acids. Germline CDR1 reads MNHEY; CDR2 reads SVGEGT. Trimming left V 5 bases short and J 8 bases short, with 22 bases between.